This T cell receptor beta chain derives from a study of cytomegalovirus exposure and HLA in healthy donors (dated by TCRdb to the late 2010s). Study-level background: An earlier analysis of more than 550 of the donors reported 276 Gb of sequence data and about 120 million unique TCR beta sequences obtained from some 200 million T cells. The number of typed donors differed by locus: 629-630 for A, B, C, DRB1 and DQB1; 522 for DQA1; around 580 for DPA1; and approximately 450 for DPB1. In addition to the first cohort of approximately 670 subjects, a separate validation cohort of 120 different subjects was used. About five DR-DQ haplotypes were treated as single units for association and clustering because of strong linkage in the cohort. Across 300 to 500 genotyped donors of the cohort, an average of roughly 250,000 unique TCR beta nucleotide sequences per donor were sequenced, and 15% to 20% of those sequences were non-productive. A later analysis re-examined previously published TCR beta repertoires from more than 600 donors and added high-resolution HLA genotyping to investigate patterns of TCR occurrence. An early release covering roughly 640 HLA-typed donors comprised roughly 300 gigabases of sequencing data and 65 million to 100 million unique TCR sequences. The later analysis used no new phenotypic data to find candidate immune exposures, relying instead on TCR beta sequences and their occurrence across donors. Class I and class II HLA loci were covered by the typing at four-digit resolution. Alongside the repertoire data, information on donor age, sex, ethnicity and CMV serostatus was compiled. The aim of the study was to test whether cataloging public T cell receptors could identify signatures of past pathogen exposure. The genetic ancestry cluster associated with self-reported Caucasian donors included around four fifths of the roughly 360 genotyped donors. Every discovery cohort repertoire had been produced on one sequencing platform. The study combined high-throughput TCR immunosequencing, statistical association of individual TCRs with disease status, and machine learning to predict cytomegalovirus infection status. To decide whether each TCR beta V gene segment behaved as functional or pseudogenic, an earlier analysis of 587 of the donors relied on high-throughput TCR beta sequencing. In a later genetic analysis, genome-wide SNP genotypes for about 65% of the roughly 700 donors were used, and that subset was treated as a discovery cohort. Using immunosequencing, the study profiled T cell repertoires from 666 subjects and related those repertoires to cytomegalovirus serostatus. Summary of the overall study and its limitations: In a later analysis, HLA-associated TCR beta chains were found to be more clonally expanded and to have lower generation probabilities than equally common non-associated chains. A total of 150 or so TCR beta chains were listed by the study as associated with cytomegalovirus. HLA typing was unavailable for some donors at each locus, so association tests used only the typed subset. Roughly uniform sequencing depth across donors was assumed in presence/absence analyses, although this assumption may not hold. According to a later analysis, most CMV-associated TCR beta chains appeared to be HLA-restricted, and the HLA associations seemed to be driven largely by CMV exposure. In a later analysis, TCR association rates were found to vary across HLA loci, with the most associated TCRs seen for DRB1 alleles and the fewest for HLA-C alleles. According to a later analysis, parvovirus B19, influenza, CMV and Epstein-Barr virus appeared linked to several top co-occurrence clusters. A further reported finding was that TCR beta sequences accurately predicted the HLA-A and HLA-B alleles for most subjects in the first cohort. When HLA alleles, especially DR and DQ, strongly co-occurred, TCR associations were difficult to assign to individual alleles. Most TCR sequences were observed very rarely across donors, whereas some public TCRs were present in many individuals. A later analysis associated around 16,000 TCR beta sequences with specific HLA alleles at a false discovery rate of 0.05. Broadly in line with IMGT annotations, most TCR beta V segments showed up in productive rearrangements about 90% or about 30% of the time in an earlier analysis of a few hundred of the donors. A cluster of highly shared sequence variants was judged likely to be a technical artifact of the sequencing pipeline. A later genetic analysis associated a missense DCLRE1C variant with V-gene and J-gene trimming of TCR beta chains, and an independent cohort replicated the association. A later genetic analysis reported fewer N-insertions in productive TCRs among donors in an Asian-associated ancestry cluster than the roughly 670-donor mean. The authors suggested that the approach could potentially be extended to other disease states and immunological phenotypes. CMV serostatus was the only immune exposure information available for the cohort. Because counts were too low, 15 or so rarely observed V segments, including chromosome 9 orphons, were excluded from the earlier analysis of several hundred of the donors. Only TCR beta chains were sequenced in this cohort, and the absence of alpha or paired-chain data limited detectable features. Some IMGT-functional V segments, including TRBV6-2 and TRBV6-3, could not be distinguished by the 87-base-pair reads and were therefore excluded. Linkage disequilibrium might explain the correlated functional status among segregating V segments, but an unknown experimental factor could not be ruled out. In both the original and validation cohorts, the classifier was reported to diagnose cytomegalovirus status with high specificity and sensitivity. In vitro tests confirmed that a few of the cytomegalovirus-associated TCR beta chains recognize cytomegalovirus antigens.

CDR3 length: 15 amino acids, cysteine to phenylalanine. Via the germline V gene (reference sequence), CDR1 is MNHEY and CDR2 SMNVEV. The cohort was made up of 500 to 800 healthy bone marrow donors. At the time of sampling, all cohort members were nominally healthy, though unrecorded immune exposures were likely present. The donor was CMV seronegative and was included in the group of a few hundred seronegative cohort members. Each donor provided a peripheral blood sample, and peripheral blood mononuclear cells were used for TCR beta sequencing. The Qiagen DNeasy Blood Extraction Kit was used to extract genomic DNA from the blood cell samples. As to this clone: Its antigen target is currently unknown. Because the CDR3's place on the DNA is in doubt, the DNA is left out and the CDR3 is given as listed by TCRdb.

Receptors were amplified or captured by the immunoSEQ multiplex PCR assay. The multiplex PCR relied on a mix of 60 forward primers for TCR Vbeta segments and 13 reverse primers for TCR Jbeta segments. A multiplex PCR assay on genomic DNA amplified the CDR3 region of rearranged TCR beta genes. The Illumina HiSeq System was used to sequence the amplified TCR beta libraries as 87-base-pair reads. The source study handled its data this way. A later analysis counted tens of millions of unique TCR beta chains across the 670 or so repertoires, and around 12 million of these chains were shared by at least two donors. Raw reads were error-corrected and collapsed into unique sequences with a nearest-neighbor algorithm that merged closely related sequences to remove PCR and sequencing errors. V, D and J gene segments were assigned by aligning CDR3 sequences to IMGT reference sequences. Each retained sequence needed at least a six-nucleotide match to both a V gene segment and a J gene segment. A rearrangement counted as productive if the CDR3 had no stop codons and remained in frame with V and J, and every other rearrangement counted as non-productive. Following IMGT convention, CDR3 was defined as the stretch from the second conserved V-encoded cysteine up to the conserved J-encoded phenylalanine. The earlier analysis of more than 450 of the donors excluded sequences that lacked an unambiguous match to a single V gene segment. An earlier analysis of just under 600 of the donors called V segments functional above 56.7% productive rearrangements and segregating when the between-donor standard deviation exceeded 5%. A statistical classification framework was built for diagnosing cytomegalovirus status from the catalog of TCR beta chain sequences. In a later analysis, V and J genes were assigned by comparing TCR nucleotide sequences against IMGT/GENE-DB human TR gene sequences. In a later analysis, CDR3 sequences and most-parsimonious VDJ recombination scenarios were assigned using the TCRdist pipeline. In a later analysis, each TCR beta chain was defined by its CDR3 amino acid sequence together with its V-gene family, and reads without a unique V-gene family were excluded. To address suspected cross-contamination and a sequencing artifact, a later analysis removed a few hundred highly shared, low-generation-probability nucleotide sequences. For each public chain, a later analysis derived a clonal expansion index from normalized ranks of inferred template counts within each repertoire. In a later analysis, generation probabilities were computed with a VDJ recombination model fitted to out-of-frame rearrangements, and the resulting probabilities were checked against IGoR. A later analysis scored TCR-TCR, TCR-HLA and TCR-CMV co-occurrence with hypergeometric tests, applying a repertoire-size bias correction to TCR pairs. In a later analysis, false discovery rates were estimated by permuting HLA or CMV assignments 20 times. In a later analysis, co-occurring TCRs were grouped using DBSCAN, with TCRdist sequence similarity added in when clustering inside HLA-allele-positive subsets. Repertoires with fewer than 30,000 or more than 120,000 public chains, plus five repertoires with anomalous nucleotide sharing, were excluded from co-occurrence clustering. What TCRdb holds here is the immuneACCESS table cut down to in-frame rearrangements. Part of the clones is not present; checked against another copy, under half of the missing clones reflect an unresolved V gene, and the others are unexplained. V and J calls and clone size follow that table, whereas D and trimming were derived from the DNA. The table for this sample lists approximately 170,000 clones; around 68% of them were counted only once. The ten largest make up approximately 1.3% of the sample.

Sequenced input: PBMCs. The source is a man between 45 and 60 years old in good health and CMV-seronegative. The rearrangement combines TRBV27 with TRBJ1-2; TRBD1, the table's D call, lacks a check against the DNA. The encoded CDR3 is CASSSSTGPVYGYTF.